This T cell receptor beta chain derives from a study of control samples from healthy donors and cancer patients. The V end was cut by 0 bases, the J end by 0 bases, with 5 bases between. CDR3 length: 14 amino acids. The germline V gene has CDR1 MNHEY and CDR2 SVGAGI. The table came from immunoSEQ multiplex PCR; TCRdb's copy has only in-frame clones and leaves some out. The sample includes over 100,000 clones, around 88% of them seen just once. This receptor was taken from a woman aged 50 to 65 in good health. Sequenced sample: blood. The chain joins TRBV6-5 to TRBJ2-5; D gene unclear. The CDR3 sequence is CASSYSAYQETQYF. CDR3 nucleotides: TGTGCCAGCAGTTACTCCGCGTACCAAGAGACCCAGTACTTC.